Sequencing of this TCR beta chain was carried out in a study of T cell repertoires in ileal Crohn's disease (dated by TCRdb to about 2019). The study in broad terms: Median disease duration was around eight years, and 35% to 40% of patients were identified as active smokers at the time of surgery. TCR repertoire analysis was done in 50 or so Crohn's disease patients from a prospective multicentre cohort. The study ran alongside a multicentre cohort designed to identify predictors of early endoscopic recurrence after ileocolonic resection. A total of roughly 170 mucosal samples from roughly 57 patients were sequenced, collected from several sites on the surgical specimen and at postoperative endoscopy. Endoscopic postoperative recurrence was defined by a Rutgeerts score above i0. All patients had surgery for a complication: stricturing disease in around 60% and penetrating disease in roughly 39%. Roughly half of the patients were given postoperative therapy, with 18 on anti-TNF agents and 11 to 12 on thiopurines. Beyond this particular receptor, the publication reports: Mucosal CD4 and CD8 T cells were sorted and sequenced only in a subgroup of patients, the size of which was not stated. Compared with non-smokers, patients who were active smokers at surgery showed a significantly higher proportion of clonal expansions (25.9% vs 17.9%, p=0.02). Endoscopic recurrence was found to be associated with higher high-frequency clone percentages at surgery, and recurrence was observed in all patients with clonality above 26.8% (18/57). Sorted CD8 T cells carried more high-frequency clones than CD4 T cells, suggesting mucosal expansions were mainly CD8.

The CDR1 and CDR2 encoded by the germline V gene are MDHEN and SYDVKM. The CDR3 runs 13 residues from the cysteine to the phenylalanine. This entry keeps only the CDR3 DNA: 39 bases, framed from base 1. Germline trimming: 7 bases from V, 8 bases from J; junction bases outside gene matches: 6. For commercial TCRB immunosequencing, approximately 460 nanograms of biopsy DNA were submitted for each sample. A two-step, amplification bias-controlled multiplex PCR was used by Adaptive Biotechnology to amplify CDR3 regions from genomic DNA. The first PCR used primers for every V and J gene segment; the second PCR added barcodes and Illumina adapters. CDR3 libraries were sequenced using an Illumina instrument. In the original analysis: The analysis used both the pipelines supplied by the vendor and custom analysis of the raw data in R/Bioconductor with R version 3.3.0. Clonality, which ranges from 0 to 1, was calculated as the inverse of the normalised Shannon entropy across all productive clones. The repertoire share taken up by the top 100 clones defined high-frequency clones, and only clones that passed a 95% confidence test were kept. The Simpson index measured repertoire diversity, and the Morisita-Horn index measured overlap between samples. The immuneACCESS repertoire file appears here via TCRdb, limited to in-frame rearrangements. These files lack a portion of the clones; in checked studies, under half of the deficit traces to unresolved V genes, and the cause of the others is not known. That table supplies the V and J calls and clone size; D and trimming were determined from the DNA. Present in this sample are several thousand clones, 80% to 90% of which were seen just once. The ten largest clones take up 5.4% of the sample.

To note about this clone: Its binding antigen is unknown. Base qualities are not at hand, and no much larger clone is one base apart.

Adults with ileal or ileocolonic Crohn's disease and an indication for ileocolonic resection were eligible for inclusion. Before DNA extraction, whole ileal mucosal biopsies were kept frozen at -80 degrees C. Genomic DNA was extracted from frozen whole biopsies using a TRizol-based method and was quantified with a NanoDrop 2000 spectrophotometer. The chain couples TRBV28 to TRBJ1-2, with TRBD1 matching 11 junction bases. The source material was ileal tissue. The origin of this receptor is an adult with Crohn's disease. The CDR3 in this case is CASTPDRGQGYTF. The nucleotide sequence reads TGTGCCAGCACCCCGGACAGGGGGCAAGGCTACACCTTC.